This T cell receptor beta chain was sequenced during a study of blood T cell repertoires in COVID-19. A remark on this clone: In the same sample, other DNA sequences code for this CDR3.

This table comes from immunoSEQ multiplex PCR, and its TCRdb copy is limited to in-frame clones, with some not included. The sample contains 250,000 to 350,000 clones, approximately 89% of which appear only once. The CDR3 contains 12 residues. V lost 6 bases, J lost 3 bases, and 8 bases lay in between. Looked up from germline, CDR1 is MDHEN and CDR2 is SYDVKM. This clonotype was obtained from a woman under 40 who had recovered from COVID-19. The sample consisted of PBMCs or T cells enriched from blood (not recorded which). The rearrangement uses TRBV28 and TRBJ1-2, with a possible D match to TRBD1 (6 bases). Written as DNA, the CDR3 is TGTGCCAGCAGCCGGACAGACTATGGCTACACCTTC. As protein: CASSRTDYGYTF.